The sequence of this T cell receptor beta chain was determined in a study of cytomegalovirus exposure and HLA in healthy donors. Whole-study findings and limits: With further analysis later on, most CMV-associated TCR beta chains appeared HLA-restricted. According to an earlier analysis, most TCR beta V segments yielded productive rearrangements about 87% or about 30% of the time. One cluster of highly shared sequence variants probably arose as a sequencing artifact.

This clone has only a few counts. What it binds is not known. Primers included in the PCR were 60 Vbeta and 13 Jbeta primers. Profiled with immunoSEQ multiplex PCR; TCRdb holds only in-frame clones, not every one. Of 99,000 or so clones in the sample, 13% to 15% were seen once. V dropped 0 bases and J dropped 4 bases, with 9 bases sitting between them. Germline CDR1 and CDR2: MNHEY and SVGAGI. The CDR3 extends over 14 amino acids. The chain recombines TRBV6-5 with TRBJ1-1, with D perhaps matching TRBD1 (5 bases). The TCR comes from a female donor in good health and CMV-seronegative. Sequencing input: PBMCs. The CDR3 DNA is TGTGCCAGCAGTTACTCGGCTAGGGGCACTGAAGCTTTCTTT. Its translation is CASSYSARGTEAFF.